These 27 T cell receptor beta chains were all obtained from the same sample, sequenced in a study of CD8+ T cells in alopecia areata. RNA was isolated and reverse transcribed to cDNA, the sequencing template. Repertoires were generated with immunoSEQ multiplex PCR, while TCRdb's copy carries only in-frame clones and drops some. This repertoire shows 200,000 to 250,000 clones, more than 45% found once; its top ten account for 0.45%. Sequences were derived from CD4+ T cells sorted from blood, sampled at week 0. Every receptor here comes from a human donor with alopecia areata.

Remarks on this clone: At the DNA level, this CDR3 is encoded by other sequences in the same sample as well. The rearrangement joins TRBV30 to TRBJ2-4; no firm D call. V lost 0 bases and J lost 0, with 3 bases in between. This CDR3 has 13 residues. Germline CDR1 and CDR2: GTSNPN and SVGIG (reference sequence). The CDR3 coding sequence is TGTGCCTGGAGTGTACTAGCCAAAAACATTCAGTACTTC. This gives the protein CAWSVLAKNIQYF. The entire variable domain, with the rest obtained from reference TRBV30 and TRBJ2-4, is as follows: SQTIHQWPATLVQPVGSPLSLECTVEGTSNPNLYWYRQAAGRGLQLLFYSVGIGQISSEVPQNLSASRPQDRQFILSSKKLLLSDSGFYLCAWSVLAKNIQYFGAGTRLSVL.

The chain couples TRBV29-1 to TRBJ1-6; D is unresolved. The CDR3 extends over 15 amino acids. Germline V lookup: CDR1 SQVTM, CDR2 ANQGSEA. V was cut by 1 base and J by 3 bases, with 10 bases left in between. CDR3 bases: TGCAGCGTTGAAGGGGGAAGAGACTATAATTCACCCCTCCACTTT. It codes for CSVEGGRDYNSPLHF.

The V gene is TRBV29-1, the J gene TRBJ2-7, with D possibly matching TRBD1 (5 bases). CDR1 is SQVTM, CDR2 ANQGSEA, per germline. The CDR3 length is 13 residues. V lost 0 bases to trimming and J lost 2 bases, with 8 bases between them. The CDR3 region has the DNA TGCAGCGTTGAAGACCAGACAGCCTACGAGCAGTACTTC. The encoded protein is CSVEDQTAYEQYF.

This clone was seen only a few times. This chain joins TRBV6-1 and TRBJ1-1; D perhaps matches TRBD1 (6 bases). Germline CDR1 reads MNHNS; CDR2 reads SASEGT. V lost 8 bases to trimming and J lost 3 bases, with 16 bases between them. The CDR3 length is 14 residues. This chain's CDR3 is CASSLQGSDTEAFF. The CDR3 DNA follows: TGTGCCAGCTCGTTACAGGGTTCAGACACTGAAGCTTTCTTT.

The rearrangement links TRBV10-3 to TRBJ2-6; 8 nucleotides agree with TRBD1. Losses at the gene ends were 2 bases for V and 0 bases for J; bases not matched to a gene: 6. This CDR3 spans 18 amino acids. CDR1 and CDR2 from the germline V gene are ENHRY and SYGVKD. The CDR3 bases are TGTGCCATCAGTGAGAACCAGGGGGCCAACTCTGGGGCCAACGTCCTGACTTTC. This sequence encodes CAISENQGANSGANVLTF.

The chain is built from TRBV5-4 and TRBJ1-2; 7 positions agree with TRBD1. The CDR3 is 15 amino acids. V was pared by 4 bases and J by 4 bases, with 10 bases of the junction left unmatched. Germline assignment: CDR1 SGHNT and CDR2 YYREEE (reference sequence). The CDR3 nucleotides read TGTGCCAGCAGCCCTACAGGGGATTCCGCCTATGGCTACACCTTC. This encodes CASSPTGDSAYGYTF.

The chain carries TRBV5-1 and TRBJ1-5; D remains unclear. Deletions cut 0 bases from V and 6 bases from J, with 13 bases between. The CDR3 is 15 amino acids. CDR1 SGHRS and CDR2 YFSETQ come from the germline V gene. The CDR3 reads CASSLDGQRSQPQHF. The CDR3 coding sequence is TGCGCCAGCAGCTTGGATGGTCAGAGGAGTCAGCCCCAGCATTTT.

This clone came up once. CDR3 nucleotide sequence: TGTGCCAGCAGCTTCGAGGGGGAGTCTGGAAACACCATATATTTT. Translation gives CASSFEGESGNTIYF. This chain uses TRBV13 with TRBJ1-3, with D perhaps matching TRBD1 (6 bases). CDR3 length equals 15 residues. Between the trimmed V and J ends, which lost 3 bases and 1 base, there was a span of 10 bases. Germline V CDR1 and CDR2: PRHDT, FYEKMQ (reference sequence).

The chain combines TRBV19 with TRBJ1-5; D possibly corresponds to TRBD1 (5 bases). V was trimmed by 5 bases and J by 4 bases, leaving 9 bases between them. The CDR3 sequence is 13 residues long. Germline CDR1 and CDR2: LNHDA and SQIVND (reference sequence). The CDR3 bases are TGTGCCAGTAGTGCGGGACTTAATCAGCCCCAGCATTTT. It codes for CASSAGLNQPQHF.

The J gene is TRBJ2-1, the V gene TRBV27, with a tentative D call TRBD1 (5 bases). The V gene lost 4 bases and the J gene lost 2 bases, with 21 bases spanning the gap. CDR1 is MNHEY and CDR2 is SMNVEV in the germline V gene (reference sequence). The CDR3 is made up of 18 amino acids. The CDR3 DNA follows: TGTGCCAGCAGTTCCACGCGGATGACAGAATACCCCTACAATGAGCAGTTCTTC. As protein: CASSSTRMTEYPYNEQFF.

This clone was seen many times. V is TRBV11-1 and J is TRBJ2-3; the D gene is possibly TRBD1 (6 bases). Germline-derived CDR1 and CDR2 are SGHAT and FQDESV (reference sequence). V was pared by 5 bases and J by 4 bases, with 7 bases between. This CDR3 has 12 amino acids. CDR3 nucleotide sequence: TGTGCCAGCAGCACAGGGTCAGATACGCAGTATTTT. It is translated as CASSTGSDTQYF.

The CDR3 DNA reads TGTGCAGAAAGGGGCGTGAGGGAGTACTTC. Amino acids: CAERGVREYF. The J gene is TRBJ2-7, the V gene TRBV27; possibly TRBD1 or TRBD2 for D (5 bases each). This CDR3 spans 10 amino acids. The germline V gene encodes CDR1 MNHEY and CDR2 SMNVEV (reference sequence).

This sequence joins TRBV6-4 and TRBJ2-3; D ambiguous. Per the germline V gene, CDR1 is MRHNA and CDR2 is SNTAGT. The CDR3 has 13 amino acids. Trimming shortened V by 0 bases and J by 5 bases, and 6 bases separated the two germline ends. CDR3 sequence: CASSDSTVDTQYF. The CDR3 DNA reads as TGTGCCAGCAGTGACTCTACAGTAGATACGCAGTATTTT.

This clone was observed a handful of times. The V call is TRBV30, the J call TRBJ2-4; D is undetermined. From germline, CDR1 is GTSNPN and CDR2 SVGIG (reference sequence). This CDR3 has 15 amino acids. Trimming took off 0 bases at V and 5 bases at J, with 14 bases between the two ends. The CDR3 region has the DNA TGTGCCTGGAGTGTACCTCCCCCAAGGCAAAACATTCAGTACTTC. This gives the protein CAWSVPPPRQNIQYF.

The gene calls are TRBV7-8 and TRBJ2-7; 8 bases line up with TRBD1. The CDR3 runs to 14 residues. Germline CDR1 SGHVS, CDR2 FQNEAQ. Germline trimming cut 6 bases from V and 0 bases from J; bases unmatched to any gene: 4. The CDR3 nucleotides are TGTGCCAGCAGGTGGACAGGGAGCTCCTACGAGCAGTACTTC. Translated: CASRWTGSSYEQYF.

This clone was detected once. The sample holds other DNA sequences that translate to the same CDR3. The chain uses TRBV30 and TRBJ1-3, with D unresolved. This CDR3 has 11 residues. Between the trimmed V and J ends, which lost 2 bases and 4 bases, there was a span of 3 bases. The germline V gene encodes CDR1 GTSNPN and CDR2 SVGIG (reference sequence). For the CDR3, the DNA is TGTGCCTGGAGTTCAGGAAACACCATATATTTT. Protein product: CAWSSGNTIYF.

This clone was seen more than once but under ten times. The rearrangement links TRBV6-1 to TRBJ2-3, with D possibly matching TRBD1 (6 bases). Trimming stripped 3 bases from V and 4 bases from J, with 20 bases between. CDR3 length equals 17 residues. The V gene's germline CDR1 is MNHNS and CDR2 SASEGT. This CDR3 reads CASSDGDRHFPPDTQYF. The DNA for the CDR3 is TGTGCCAGCAGTGATGGAGACAGGCACTTTCCACCAGATACGCAGTATTTT.

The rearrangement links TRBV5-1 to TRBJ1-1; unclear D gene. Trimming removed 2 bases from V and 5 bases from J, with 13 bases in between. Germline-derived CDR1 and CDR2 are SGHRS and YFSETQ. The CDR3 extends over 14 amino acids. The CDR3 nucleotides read TGCGCCAGCAGCTTAGACATCGCCGGGACTGAAGCTTTCTTT. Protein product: CASSLDIAGTEAFF.

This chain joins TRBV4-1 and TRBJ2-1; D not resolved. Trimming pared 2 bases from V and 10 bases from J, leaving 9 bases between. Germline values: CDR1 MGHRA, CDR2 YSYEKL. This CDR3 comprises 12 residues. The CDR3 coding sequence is TGCGCCAGCAGCCAAAACCTAGGGGAGCAGTTCTTC. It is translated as CASSQNLGEQFF.

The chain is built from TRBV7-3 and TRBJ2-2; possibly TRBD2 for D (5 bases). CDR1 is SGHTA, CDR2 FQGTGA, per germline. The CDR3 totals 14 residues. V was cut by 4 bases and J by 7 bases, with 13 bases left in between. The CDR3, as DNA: TGTGCCAGCAGCTCCACTAGTACCCTCGGGGAGCTGTTTTTT. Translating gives CASSSTSTLGELFF.

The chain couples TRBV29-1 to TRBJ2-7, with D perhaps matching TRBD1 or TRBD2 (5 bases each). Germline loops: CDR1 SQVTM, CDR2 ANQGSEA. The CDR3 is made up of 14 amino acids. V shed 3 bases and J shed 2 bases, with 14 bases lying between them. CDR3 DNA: TGCAGCGTTGAGACCGGGACCGCGACCTACGAGCAGTACTTC. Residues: CSVETGTATYEQYF.

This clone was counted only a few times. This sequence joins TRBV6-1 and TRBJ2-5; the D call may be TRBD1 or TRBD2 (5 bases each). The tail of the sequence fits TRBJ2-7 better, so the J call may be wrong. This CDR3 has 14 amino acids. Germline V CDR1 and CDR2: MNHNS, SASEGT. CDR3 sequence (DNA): TGTGCCAGCCCTGGGACGGCGAGCTCCTACGAGCAGTACTTC. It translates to CASPGTASSYEQYF.

CDR3 loop: CAASSEYGYTF. DNA for the CDR3: TGTGCCGCCTCCTCGGAGTATGGCTACACCTTC. V usage is TRBV6-6 and J usage is TRBJ1-2, with no clear D. With 11 bases removed from V and 5 bases from J, the gap between germline ends came to 12 bases. The germline V gene has CDR1 MNHNY and CDR2 SVGAGI (reference sequence). This CDR3 has 11 residues.

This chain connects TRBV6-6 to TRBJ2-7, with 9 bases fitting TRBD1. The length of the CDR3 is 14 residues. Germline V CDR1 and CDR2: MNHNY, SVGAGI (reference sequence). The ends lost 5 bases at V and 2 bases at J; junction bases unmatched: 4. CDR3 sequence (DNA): TGTGCCAGCAGTCCTCGGGACAGGGCCTACGAGCAGTACTTC. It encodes CASSPRDRAYEQYF.

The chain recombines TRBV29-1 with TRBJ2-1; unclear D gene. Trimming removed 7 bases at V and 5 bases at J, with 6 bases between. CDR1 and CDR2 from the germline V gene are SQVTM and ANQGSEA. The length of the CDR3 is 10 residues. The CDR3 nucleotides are TGCAGCGGAAGACACAATGAGCAGTTCTTC. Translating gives CSGRHNEQFF.

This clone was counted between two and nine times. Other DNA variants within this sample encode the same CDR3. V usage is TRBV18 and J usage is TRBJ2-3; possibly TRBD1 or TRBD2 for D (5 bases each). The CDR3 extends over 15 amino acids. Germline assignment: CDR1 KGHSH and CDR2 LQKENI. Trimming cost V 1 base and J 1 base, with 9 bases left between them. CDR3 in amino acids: CASSPRGLGTDTQYF. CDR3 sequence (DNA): TGTGCCAGCTCACCACGGGGGTTGGGCACAGATACGCAGTATTTT.

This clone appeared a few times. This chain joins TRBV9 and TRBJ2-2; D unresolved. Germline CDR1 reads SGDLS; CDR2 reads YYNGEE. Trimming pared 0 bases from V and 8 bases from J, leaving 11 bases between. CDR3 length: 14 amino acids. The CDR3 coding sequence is TGTGCCAGCAGCGTAGTGTCGATTCGGGGGGAGCTGTTTTTT. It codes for CASSVVSIRGELFF.